Listed here are 10 T cell receptor beta chains from one sample, sequenced in a study of blood T cell repertoires in COVID-19. The assay was immunoSEQ multiplex PCR, and TCRdb's table has in-frame clones only and misses some. The sample holds roughly 48,000 clones; roughly nine tenths are singletons and the top ten take about 27%. Sequenced: peripheral blood. The receptors stem from a woman of 80 years or more with acute or convalescent COVID-19.

V and J are TRBV28 and TRBJ2-5; TRBD1 matches at 9 bases. J lost 7 bases, V lost 6 bases, and 9 bases had no gene match. The CDR3 loop spans 14 amino acids. The germline CDR1 and CDR2 sequences are MDHEN and SYDVKM. The CDR3 sequence: CASRGTGLPGTQYF. DNA for the CDR3: TGTGCCAGCAGGGGGACAGGGCTCCCCGGGACCCAGTACTTC.

The chain combines TRBV5-4 with TRBJ2-1; 7 bases match TRBD2. The CDR3 is 15 amino acids. The germline V gene encodes CDR1 SGHNT and CDR2 YYREEE (reference sequence). J lost 4 bases, V lost 4 bases, and 8 bases had no gene match. The CDR3 loop is CASSPEGGGYNEQFF. The CDR3 DNA reads TGTGCCAGCAGCCCCGAGGGCGGGGGATACAATGAGCAGTTCTTC.

This chain connects TRBV2 to TRBJ2-5, with 7 bases fitting TRBD2. CDR1 and CDR2 (germline): SNHLY, FYNNEI. With V trimmed by 10 bases and J by 0 bases, 5 bases remained unmatched. The CDR3 contains 13 residues. The CDR3, as DNA: TGTGCCATAACCGGGGGGAACCAAGAGACCCAGTACTTC. It is translated as CAITGGNQETQYF. Based on the CDR3 plus reference TRBV2 and TRBJ2-5, the full variable domain is EPEVTQTPSHQVTQMGQEVILRCVPISNHLYFYWYRQILGQKVEFLVSFYNNEISEKSEIFDDQFSVERPDGSNFTLKIRSTKLEDSAMYFCAITGGNQETQYFGPGTRLLVL.

CDR3 DNA: TGCAGCGTCCGACGGGCCAGCGGGGGGGCAGTCGGAGAGACCCAGTACTTC. It codes for CSVRRASGGAVGETQYF. The V call is TRBV29-1, the J call TRBJ2-5; TRBD2 matches at 10 bases. After removal of 6 bases from V and 4 bases from J, the junction contained 17 bases not matched to a gene. CDR3 length: 17 residues. Germline V gene data show CDR1 as SQVTM and CDR2 as ANQGSEA.

This clone was detected only once. This rearrangement joins TRBV30 to TRBJ1-4; D not resolved. The CDR3 totals 13 residues. The V end lost 2 bases, the J end lost 4 bases, and 8 bases lay between the germline ends. Germline assignment: CDR1 GTSNPN and CDR2 SVGIG (reference sequence). CDR3 protein: CAWSPRSNEKLFF. The CDR3 nucleotides are TGTGCCTGGAGTCCTAGGAGTAATGAAAAACTGTTTTTT.

The gene calls are TRBV5-4 and TRBJ2-3; 13 bases are a match to TRBD2. Unmatched junction bases numbered 7, after V lost 4 bases and J lost 2 bases. This CDR3 contains 17 residues. The germline V gene encodes CDR1 SGHNT and CDR2 YYREEE (reference sequence). CDR3 bases: TGTGCCAGCAGCCCGACTAGCGGGGGGCCCAACACAGATACGCAGTATTTT. It yields the protein CASSPTSGGPNTDTQYF.

The V and J genes are TRBV19 and TRBJ2-3, with TRBD2 matching over 9 bases. This CDR3 is 16 amino acids long. J gave up 5 bases and V 5 bases, and 11 bases lay outside the gene matches. Germline loops: CDR1 LNHDA, CDR2 SQIVND (reference sequence). The CDR3 DNA reads as TGTGCCAGTAGTGGGGGACTAGCCATCTGGGGAGATACGCAGTATTTT. It specifies CASSGGLAIWGDTQYF.

The chain combines TRBV30 with TRBJ1-4, with 7 bases aligning to TRBD1. The CDR3 has 13 residues. Looked up from germline, CDR1 is GTSNPN and CDR2 is SVGIG (reference sequence). The J segment lost 10 bases and the V segment lost 0 bases, leaving 5 bases of the junction unmatched. The CDR3 here is CAWSVRGGVKLFF. The CDR3 DNA reads as TGTGCCTGGAGTGTAAGAGGGGGCGTAAAACTGTTTTTT.

The chain uses TRBV4-1 and TRBJ1-2; possible D gene TRBD1, 6 bases. V gave up 0 bases and J gave up 6 bases, with 17 bases separating them. The CDR3 length is 16 residues. Germline loops: CDR1 MGHRA, CDR2 YSYEKL. CDR3 in amino acids: CASSQDQLAGVDGYTF. Written as DNA, the CDR3 is TGCGCCAGCAGCCAAGATCAACTCGCAGGGGTGGATGGCTACACCTTC.

The chain's CDR3 is CASSPAKREQYF. As DNA, the CDR3 is TGTGCCAGCAGCCCCGCCAAGCGCGAGCAGTACTTC. This chain links TRBV6-5 with TRBJ2-7; the D is unclear. The V end was cut by 6 bases, the J end by 6 bases, with 12 bases between. Looked up from germline, CDR1 is MNHEY and CDR2 is SVGAGI. CDR3 length equals 12 residues.